The T cell receptor (beta chain) under discussion was sequenced for a study of blood T cell repertoires in COVID-19 (TCRdb year 2020). For context, the study as a whole: Samples covering the acute and convalescent phases of COVID-19 were provided by collaborators in the United States, Italy and Spain. The prospective study material was composed of cDNA or gDNA derived from T cells, B-cell-depleted T cells, or PBMCs. The dataset comprised deeply sampled blood TCRbeta repertoires from subjects exposed to, actively infected with, or recovered from COVID-19. A freely available public database, intended as a resource for researchers studying the immune response to SARS-CoV-2, is where the repertoires were released. Samples came from the ongoing ImmuneRACE study (first 160 participants) plus 1,254 subjects from 6 global collaborators. Sample metadata almost always included a de-identified subject ID, COVID-19 status, age in years and sex. Where available, HLA class I and class II types were obtained from metadata supplied by the sample provider rather than from assay-based typing.

A note on this clone: This clone's antigen is unknown. Per-nucleotide qualities are absent, and no much larger clonotype sits a single base away.

The immunoSEQ Assay, a bias-controlled multiplex PCR, was used to amplify TCRbeta CDR3 regions from genomic DNA. The authors' analysis ran thus. The number of nucleated cells in each sample was estimated from the amplification of reference gene primers within the assay. To quantify the absolute abundance of each unique TCRbeta CDR3 rearrangement, sequence reads were collapsed and filtered. For each sample, productive Simpson clonality was calculated by taking the square root of Simpson's diversity index across productive rearrangements. In TCRdb, the immuneACCESS table is reduced to in-frame sequences with V and J assigned. These tables do not hold every clone; where another copy was compared, an unresolved V gene accounts for under half, and the others remain unexplained. V and J calls and clone size are copied from that table; D and trimming were computed from the DNA. The sample includes 200,000 to 250,000 clones, with approximately 92% observed a single time. Clones ranked in the top ten supply under 4% of the sample.

What the authors observed across the whole study: How much clinical and demographic metadata was included differed by source and by participant, and the metadata was provided uncurated.

Participants in the prospective study were aged about 18 to 89 years, lived in 24 United States geographic areas, and enrolled through a virtual design. In the prospective study, participants were assigned to cohorts based on the clinical history participants reported in a screening survey and a study questionnaire. In the prospective study, mobile phlebotomists collected whole blood, serum and a nasopharyngeal or oropharyngeal swab from each participant. Participants in the prospective study had the option to provide additional blood draws and questionnaires over an approximately two-month period. Before DNA extraction, prospective study blood samples were shipped either frozen or at room temperature. The trim is 8 bases for V and 5 bases for J, with a gap of 15 bases between the germline ends. Based on the germline V gene, the CDR1 and CDR2 sequences are SGHVS and FQNEAQ. Spanning cysteine to phenylalanine, the CDR3 consists of 13 amino acids. The only DNA kept is the CDR3, 39 bases in frame from the first base.

This TCR derives from a woman aged 18-29 years in a cohort exposed to, infected with or recovered from COVID-19 (not recorded which). The sequence links TRBV7-8 to TRBJ2-5; TRBD1 might be the D gene, on 7 matching bases. The sequenced material came from PBMCs or T cells enriched from blood (not recorded which). The DNA sequence is as follows: TGTGCCAGCGCCCGGGCAGGGGGGGAGACCCAGTACTTC. This translates into CASARAGGETQYF.